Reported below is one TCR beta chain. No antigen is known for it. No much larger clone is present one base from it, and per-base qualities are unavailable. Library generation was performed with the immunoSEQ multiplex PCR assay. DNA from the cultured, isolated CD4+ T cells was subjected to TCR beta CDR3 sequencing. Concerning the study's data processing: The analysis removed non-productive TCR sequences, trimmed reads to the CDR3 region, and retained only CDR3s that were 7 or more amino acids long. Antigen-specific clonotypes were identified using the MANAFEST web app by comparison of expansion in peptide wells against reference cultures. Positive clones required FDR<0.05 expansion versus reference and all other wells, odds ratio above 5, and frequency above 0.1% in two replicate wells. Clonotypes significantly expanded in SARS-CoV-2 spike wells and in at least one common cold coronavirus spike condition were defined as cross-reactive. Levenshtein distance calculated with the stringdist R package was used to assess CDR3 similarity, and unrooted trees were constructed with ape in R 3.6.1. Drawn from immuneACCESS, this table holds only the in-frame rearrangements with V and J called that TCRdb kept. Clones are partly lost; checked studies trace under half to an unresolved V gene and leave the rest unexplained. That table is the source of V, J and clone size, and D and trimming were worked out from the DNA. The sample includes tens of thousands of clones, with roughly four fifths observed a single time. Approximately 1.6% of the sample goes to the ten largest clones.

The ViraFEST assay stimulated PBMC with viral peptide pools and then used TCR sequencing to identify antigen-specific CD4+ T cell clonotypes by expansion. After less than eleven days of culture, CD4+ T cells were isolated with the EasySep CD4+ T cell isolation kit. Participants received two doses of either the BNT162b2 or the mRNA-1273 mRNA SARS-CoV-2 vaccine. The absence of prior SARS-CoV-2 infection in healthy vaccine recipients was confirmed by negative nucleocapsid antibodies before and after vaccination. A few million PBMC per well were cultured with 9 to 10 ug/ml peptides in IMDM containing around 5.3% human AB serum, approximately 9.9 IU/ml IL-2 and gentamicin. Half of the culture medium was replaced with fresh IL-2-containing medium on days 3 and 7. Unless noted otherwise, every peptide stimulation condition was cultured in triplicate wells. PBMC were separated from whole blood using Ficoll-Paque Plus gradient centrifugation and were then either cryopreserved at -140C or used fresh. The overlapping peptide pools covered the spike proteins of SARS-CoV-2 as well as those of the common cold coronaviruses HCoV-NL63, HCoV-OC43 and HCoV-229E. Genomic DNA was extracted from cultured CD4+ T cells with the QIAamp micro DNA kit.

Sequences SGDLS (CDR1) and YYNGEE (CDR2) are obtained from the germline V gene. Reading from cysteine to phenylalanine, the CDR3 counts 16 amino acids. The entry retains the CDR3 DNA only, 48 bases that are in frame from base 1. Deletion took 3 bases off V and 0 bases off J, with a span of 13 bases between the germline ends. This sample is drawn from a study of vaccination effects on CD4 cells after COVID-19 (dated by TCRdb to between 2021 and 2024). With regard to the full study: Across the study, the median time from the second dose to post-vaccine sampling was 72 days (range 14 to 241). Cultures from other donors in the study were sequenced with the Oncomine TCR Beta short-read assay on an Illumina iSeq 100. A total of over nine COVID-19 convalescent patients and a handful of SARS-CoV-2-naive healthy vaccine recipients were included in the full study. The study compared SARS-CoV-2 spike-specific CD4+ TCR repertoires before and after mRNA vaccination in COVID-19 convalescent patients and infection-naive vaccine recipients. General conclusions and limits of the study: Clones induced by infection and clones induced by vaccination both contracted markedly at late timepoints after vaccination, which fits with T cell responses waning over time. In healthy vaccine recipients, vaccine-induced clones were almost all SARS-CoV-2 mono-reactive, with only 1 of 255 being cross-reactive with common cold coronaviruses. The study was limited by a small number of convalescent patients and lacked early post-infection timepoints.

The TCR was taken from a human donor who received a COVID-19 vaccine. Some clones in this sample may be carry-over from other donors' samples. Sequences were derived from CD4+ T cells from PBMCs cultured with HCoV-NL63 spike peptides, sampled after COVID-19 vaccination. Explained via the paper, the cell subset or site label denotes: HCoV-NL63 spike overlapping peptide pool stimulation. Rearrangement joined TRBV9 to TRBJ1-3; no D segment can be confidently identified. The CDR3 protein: CASSADPRSSGNTIYF. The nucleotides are TGTGCCAGCAGCGCCGATCCGAGGAGCTCTGGAAACACCATATATTTT.